This TCR beta chain was sequenced for a study of OX40 agonist ivuxolimab in advanced cancers. Study-level points and caveats: Among the least clonally expanded were partial responders at 0.1-3.0 mg/kg.

The assay was immunoSEQ multiplex PCR, and TCRdb's table has in-frame clones only and misses some. The sample has some 100,000 clones, roughly 94% seen once. Remarks on this clone: Its specificity is unknown.

This CDR3 comprises 14 residues. J was trimmed by 1 base and V by 2 bases; bases with no gene match: 2. Germline CDR1 reads SGHDT; CDR2 reads YYEEEE. The V call is TRBV5-6, the J call TRBJ2-5, with 7 nucleotides matching TRBD2. The origin of this receptor is an adult with an advanced solid tumor such as melanoma, head and neck, liver or kidney cancer. Sequenced here: CD4+ or CD8+ T cells sorted from blood, sampled in a trial of the OX40 agonist ivuxolimab. The CDR3 DNA reads as TGTGCCAGCAGCTTAGCGGGACTCCAAGAGACCCAGTACTTC. Its protein is CASSLAGLQETQYF.